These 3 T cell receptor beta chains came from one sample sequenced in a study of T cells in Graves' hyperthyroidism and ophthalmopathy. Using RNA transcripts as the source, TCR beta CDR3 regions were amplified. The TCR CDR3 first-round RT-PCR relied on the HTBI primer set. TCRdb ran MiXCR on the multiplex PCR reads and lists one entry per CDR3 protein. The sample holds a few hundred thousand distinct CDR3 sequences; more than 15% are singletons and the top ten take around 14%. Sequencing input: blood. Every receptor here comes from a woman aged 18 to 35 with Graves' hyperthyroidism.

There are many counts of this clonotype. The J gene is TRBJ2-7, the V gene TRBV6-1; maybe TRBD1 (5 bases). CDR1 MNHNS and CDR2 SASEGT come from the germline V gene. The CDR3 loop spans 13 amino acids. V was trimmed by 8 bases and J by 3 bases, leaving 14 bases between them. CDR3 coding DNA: TGTGCCAGCTCCCAGGGCACTTTCTACGAGCAGTACTTC. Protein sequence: CASSQGTFYEQYF.

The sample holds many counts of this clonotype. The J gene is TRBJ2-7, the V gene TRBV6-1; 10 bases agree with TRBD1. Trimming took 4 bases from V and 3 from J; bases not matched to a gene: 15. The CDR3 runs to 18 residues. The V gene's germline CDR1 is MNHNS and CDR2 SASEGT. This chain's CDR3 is CASSVESGTGAANYEQYF. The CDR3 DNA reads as TGTGCCAGCAGTGTTGAGTCCGGGACAGGGGCAGCCAACTACGAGCAGTACTTC.

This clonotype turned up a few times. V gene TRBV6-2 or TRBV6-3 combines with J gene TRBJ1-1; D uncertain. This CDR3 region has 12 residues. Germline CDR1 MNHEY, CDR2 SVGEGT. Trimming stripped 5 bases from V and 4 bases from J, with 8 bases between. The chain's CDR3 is CASSRPGTEAFF. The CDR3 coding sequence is TGTGCCAGCAGTCGACCGGGCACTGAAGCTTTCTTT.